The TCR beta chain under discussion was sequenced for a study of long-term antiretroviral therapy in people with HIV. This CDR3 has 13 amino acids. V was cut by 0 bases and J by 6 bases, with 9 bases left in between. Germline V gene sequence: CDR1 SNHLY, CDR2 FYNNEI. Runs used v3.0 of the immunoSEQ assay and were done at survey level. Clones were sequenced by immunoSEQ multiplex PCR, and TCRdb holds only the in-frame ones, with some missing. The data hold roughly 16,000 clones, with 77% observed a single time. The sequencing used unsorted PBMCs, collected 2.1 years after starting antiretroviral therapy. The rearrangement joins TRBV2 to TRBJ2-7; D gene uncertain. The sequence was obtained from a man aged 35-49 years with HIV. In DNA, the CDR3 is TGTGCCAGCAGTGAAGCGAAAGGGTCCGAGCAGTACTTC. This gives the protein CASSEAKGSEQYF.